This note documents a single T cell receptor beta chain sequence. Its antigen remains unidentified. TCR beta VDJ and CDR3 profiles were obtained from a genomic DNA template. TCRdb fed the reads into MiXCR, producing one record per CDR3 protein. Of about 190,000 distinct CDR3 sequences in the sample, about 64% were seen once. The germline gives CDR1 SNHLY, CDR2 FYNNEI. The CDR3 has 14 amino acids. V was shortened by 5 bases and J by 0 bases, with 10 bases between the two germline ends. The data were taken from a study of CD8+CD57+ T cells in acquired aplastic anemia. Study as a whole: DNA from sorted CD4+ and CD8+ cells averaged roughly 3.2 ug. Findings of the study overall: Patients and controls had CD8+ Simpson's diversity values that were not significantly distinct. Overlapping CD8+ CDR3 repertoires of patients and controls contained roughly 27 shared sequences.

Sequenced: sorted CD4+, CD8+, or CD8+CD57+ T cells (not recorded which) from PBMCs. The clonotype was recovered from a human donor with severe aplastic anemia or a healthy control (not recorded which). The chain carries TRBV2 and TRBJ1-1; D not resolved. CDR3 DNA: TGTGCCAGCAGTTACGCTGGACTGAACACTGAAGCTTTCTTT. Its translation is CASSYAGLNTEAFF.